The 31 T cell receptor beta chains below all came from one sample that was sequenced in a study of blood T cell repertoires in COVID-19. Libraries were prepared by immunoSEQ multiplex PCR; TCRdb keeps only in-frame clonotypes and omits some of them. The sample lists hundreds of thousands of clones, around 90% seen once, with around 0.7% in the top ten. Sequencing was performed on peripheral blood. Every receptor here comes from a human donor in a cohort sampled during active COVID-19.

The genes are TRBV10-3 and TRBJ2-1, with TRBD1 matching over 8 bases. J gave up 3 bases and V 6 bases, and 4 bases lay outside the gene matches. CDR3 length: 14 amino acids. From germline, CDR1 is ENHRY and CDR2 SYGVKD. CDR3 loop: CAIRGDRLYNEQFF. The DNA of the CDR3 is TGTGCCATCAGGGGGGACAGGCTCTACAATGAGCAGTTCTTC.

The rearrangement links TRBV12-5 to TRBJ2-7, with 7 nucleotides matching TRBD1. Germline assignment: CDR1 LGHNT and CDR2 FRNRAP. CDR3 length equals 15 residues. V lost 1 base and J lost 3; bases outside the gene matches: 6. In DNA form, the CDR3 reads TGTGCTAGTGGTTTGGCCCCGGGACAGTTCTACGAGCAGTACTTC. This codes for CASGLAPGQFYEQYF.

CDR3 amino acids: CASSYSLGQETQYF. The CDR3 DNA follows: TGTGCCAGCAGTTACTCGCTAGGCCAAGAGACCCAGTACTTC. The chain has TRBV6-5 and TRBJ2-5; D remains unclear. The germline V gene has CDR1 MNHEY and CDR2 SVGAGI. V lost 0 bases and J lost 1, with 6 bases in between. This CDR3 is 14 amino acids long.

The gene calls are TRBV24-1 and TRBJ2-5; 13 nucleotides agree with TRBD2. Losses at the gene ends were 0 bases for V and 5 bases for J; bases not matched to a gene: 2. Germline V lookup: CDR1 KGHDR, CDR2 SFDVKD. This CDR3 comprises 16 residues. CDR3 protein: CATSDLGLAGVETQYF. As DNA, the CDR3 is TGTGCCACCAGTGATTTGGGACTAGCGGGAGTGGAGACCCAGTACTTC.

The chain has TRBV19 and TRBJ1-2; 7 bases align to TRBD1. The CDR3 spans 16 residues. J gave up 4 bases and V 5 bases, and 13 bases lay outside the gene matches. CDR1 LNHDA and CDR2 SQIVND come from the germline V gene (reference sequence). The CDR3 protein is CASSPTPIWTGYGYTF. The CDR3 DNA follows: TGTGCCAGTAGTCCGACCCCCATATGGACAGGCTATGGCTACACCTTC.

The rearrangement uses TRBV19 and TRBJ2-1, with TRBD2 matching over 9 bases. Germline-derived CDR1 and CDR2 are LNHDA and SQIVND (reference sequence). This CDR3 contains 16 residues. Unmatched junction bases numbered 7, after V lost 6 bases and J lost 1 base. The CDR3 spells CASRSRAGGSYNEQFF. The CDR3 region has the DNA TGTGCCAGTAGGTCACGAGCGGGAGGTTCCTACAATGAGCAGTTCTTC.

This chain connects TRBV2 to TRBJ2-1; D is perhaps TRBD2 (5 bases). The germline V and J ends were trimmed by 1 base and 8 bases, with 15 bases remaining between them. The germline CDR1 and CDR2 sequences are SNHLY and FYNNEI. This CDR3 region has 15 residues. The CDR3 sequence is CASSEVAGNVHEQFF. CDR3 sequence (DNA): TGTGCCAGCAGTGAAGTGGCGGGTAACGTGCATGAGCAGTTCTTC. Filled out from reference TRBV2 and TRBJ2-1, the complete variable domain reads EPEVTQTPSHQVTQMGQEVILRCVPISNHLYFYWYRQILGQKVEFLVSFYNNEISEKSEIFDDQFSVERPDGSNFTLKIRSTKLEDSAMYFCASSEVAGNVHEQFFGPGTRLTVL.

The chain carries TRBV3-1 (or the pseudogene TRBV3-2) and TRBJ1-1; D gene uncertain. Trimming took off 2 bases at V and 1 base at J, with 8 bases between the two ends. Germline assignment: CDR1 LGHDT and CDR2 YNNKEL (reference sequence). This CDR3 contains 14 residues. In DNA, the CDR3 is TGTGCCAGCAGCCAAATTCGGGGGAACACTGAAGCTTTCTTT. Encoded protein: CASSQIRGNTEAFF.

The chain is built from TRBV10-3 and TRBJ2-3, with no clear D. CDR1 and CDR2 from the germline V gene are ENHRY and SYGVKD. This CDR3 contains 16 residues. Trimming removed 4 bases from V and 2 bases from J, with 16 bases in between. The CDR3 sequence is CAISVSAVSSTDTQYF. For the CDR3, the DNA is TGTGCCATCAGTGTCTCTGCGGTTTCTTCCACAGATACGCAGTATTTT.

The chain uses TRBV5-5 and TRBJ1-3; D is ambiguous. The germline CDR1 and CDR2 sequences are SGHKS and YYEKEE (reference sequence). Trimming removed 4 bases from V and 4 bases from J, with 15 bases in between. This CDR3 is built from 15 residues. Here the CDR3 DNA reads TGTGCCAGCAGCCTATCTACCGTTCGGGGAAACACCATATATTTT. This sequence encodes CASSLSTVRGNTIYF.

The rearrangement joins TRBV4-1 to TRBJ1-4; D might be TRBD1 (6 bases). The V gene lost 6 bases and the J gene lost 5 bases, with 13 bases spanning the gap. This CDR3 contains 14 residues. Germline assignment: CDR1 MGHRA and CDR2 YSYEKL. The CDR3 coding sequence is TGCGCCAGCAGGCAACAGGGTTGGAATGAAAAACTGTTTTTT. Protein: CASRQQGWNEKLFF.

This sequence joins TRBV6-5 and TRBJ2-3; no definite D call. The CDR3 extends over 14 amino acids. Looked up from germline, CDR1 is MNHEY and CDR2 is SVGAGI. V lost 5 bases to trimming and J lost 3 bases, with 12 bases between them. CDR3 amino acids: CASSQVPATDTQYF. The DNA for the CDR3 is TGTGCCAGCAGTCAGGTCCCGGCTACAGATACGCAGTATTTT.

This clone was found once. The chain combines TRBV5-1 with TRBJ2-7, with 7 positions matching TRBD2. The CDR3 covers 16 residues. After removal of 0 bases from V and 6 bases from J, the junction contained 12 bases not matched to a gene. Germline V gene data show CDR1 as SGHRS and CDR2 as YFSETQ. This CDR3 is CASSLASAGAFREQYF. In DNA form, the CDR3 reads TGCGCCAGCAGCTTGGCCTCGGCGGGAGCCTTCCGCGAGCAGTACTTC.

This clone was counted a single time. V gene TRBV30 combines with J gene TRBJ2-7; weak D call: TRBD2 (6 bases). Trimming left V 0 bases short and J 5 bases short, with 17 bases between. CDR3 length: 15 residues. Germline V lookup: CDR1 GTSNPN, CDR2 SVGIG (reference sequence). In DNA form, the CDR3 reads TGTGCCTGGAGTGTTCTGGGCGGGGCGAAGGACGAGCAGTACTTC. Translating it yields CAWSVLGGAKDEQYF.

The rearrangement joins TRBV9 to TRBJ2-1; 10 bases match TRBD2. The CDR3 totals 18 residues. Per the germline V gene, CDR1 is SGDLS and CDR2 is YYNGEE. Losses at the gene ends were 0 bases for V and 1 base for J; bases not matched to a gene: 7. CDR3 coding DNA: TGTGCCAGCAGCGTAGCCAGCGGGGGGGCTAGGTCCTACAATGAGCAGTTCTTC. As protein: CASSVASGGARSYNEQFF.

The chain couples TRBV2 to TRBJ2-1; the match to TRBD2 covers 11 bases. The CDR3 consists of 17 residues. Per germline, CDR1 SNHLY and CDR2 FYNNEI. V lost 6 bases to trimming and J lost 0 bases; unmatched junction nucleotides: 7. CDR3 loop: CASSLRLAGSSYNEQFF. The CDR3 DNA is TGTGCCAGCAGCCTTCGACTAGCGGGGAGCTCCTACAATGAGCAGTTCTTC.

The chain has TRBV6-6 and TRBJ2-7; unclear D gene. Deletions cut 5 bases from V and 2 bases from J, with 16 bases between. The V gene's germline CDR1 is MNHNY and CDR2 SVGAGI (reference sequence). This CDR3 has 15 amino acids. The CDR3 sequence is CASSNPRVTTYEQYF. The CDR3 nucleotides are TGTGCCAGCAGTAACCCCCGGGTTACCACCTACGAGCAGTACTTC.

This clone showed up just once. This chain uses TRBV19 with TRBJ1-5; D remains unclear. V was cut by 4 bases and J by 3 bases, with 10 bases left in between. In germline, CDR1 is LNHDA, CDR2 SQIVND (reference sequence). The CDR3 totals 14 residues. The CDR3 spells CASSTGLYNQPQHF. CDR3 sequence (DNA): TGTGCCAGTAGTACGGGTCTCTACAATCAGCCCCAGCATTTT.

The sample holds one count of this clone. The J gene is TRBJ1-1, the V gene TRBV14; D is perhaps TRBD1 (5 bases). The CDR3 totals 13 residues. Germline-derived CDR1 and CDR2 are SGHDN and FVKESK. The V gene lost 0 bases and the J gene lost 5 bases, with 7 bases spanning the gap. The CDR3 sequence is CASSQERGTEAFF. Here the CDR3 DNA reads TGTGCCAGCAGCCAAGAAAGGGGAACTGAAGCTTTCTTT.

The chain couples TRBV5-1 to TRBJ2-7; TRBD1 is a possible D gene (6 bases). Trimming left V 4 bases short and J 2 bases short, with 13 bases between. Germline V gives CDR1 SGHRS, CDR2 YFSETQ. The CDR3 is 14 amino acids. CDR3 amino acids: CASSMDSPTYEQYF. The CDR3 region has the DNA TGCGCCAGCAGCATGGACAGTCCAACCTACGAGCAGTACTTC. Drawing the rest from reference TRBV5-1 and TRBJ2-7, the complete variable domain is KAGVTQTPRYLIKTRGQQVTLSCSPISGHRSVSWYQQTPGQGLQFLFEYFSETQRNKGNFPGRFSGRQFSNSRSEMNVSTLELGDSALYLCASSMDSPTYEQYFGPGTRLTVT.

The rearrangement uses TRBV6-5 and TRBJ1-1; weak D call: TRBD1 (5 bases). CDR1 is MNHEY, CDR2 SVGAGI, per germline. The CDR3 covers 13 residues. The V end lost 5 bases, the J end lost 1 base, and 8 bases lay between the germline ends. The CDR3 region has the DNA TGTGCCAGCAGTACTCAGGGGAACACTGAAGCTTTCTTT. It specifies CASSTQGNTEAFF.

Note on this clone: Distinct nucleotide sequences in the sample also encode this CDR3. The J gene is TRBJ2-3, the V gene TRBV7-2; 9 nucleotides align to TRBD2. The germline CDR1 and CDR2 sequences are SGHTA and FQGNSA. The CDR3 is 14 amino acids. V trimming: 5 bases; J trimming: 3 bases; junction bases outside the gene matches: 3. The CDR3 loop reads CASSLGLATDTQYF. CDR3 bases: TGTGCCAGCAGCCTAGGACTAGCGACAGATACGCAGTATTTT.

The gene calls are TRBV19 and TRBJ1-1, with D perhaps TRBD1 (5 bases). The CDR3 spans 15 residues. V shed 6 bases and J shed 4 bases, with 18 bases lying between them. The germline V gene encodes CDR1 LNHDA and CDR2 SQIVND (reference sequence). Written as DNA, the CDR3 is TGTGCCAGTAGCACCTTGCGGGGCCGACTCACTGAAGCTTTCTTT. Residues: CASSTLRGRLTEAFF.

The CDR3 loop reads CATSQGPQGAFF. Written as DNA, the CDR3 is TGTGCCACCAGCCAAGGACCCCAGGGTGCTTTCTTT. The V and J genes are TRBV15 and TRBJ1-1; perhaps TRBD1 as D (5 bases). Germline lookup yields CDR1 LNHNV and CDR2 YYDKDF (reference sequence). Trimming shortened V by 5 bases and J by 11 bases, and 15 bases separated the two germline ends. The length of the CDR3 is 12 residues.

The chain is built from TRBV6-5 and TRBJ1-5; D not certain. The CDR3 is 12 amino acids. Trimming shortened V by 7 bases and J by 7 bases, and 11 bases separated the two germline ends. The germline V gene encodes CDR1 MNHEY and CDR2 SVGAGI. The CDR3 DNA is TGTGCCAGCAAATATGGGGAGCAGCCCCAGCATTTT. Translated, it gives CASKYGEQPQHF.

The chain recombines TRBV19 with TRBJ1-1; a weak D match, TRBD1 (5 bases). Trimming pared 4 bases from V and 4 bases from J, leaving 10 bases between. CDR1 is LNHDA and CDR2 is SQIVND in the germline V gene (reference sequence). The CDR3 length is 13 residues. The CDR3: CASSTQGGTEAFF. In nucleotides, the CDR3 is TGTGCCAGTAGTACTCAGGGAGGCACTGAAGCTTTCTTT.

The chain couples TRBV19 to TRBJ2-5, with TRBD1 matching over 11 bases. CDR3 length: 15 amino acids. V lost 5 bases to trimming and J lost 5 bases; unmatched junction nucleotides: 7. Germline CDR1 LNHDA, CDR2 SQIVND (reference sequence). CDR3 amino acids: CASSPRTGGWETQYF. The CDR3 DNA sequence: TGTGCCAGTAGTCCCCGGACAGGGGGCTGGGAGACCCAGTACTTC.

CDR3 sequence reads: CASSGQGESGANVLTF. CDR3 in DNA: TGTGCCAGTTCCGGACAGGGCGAGTCTGGGGCCAACGTCCTGACTTTC. The chain recombines TRBV27 with TRBJ2-6; 8 bases fit TRBD1. From germline, CDR1 is MNHEY and CDR2 SMNVEV (reference sequence). The CDR3 runs to 16 residues. The ends lost 9 bases at V and 1 base at J; junction bases unmatched: 8.

The chain recombines TRBV30 with TRBJ2-7, with D uncertain. The CDR3 has 15 amino acids. Trimming took 0 bases from V and 3 from J, leaving 15 bases between them. The germline gives CDR1 GTSNPN, CDR2 SVGIG (reference sequence). DNA of the CDR3: TGTGCCTGGAGTGTGAGTTCCTTTGCAAGCTACGAGCAGTACTTC. Encoded protein: CAWSVSSFASYEQYF.

The rearrangement links TRBV6-6 to TRBJ1-6; TRBD1 agrees at 7 bases. CDR3 size: 17 residues. CDR1 MNHNY and CDR2 SVGAGI come from the germline V gene (reference sequence). V shed 5 bases and J 0 bases; nucleotides not matched to a gene: 7. The CDR3 sequence: CASSPDRSFSYNSPLHF. CDR3 DNA sequence: TGTGCCAGCAGTCCGGACAGGTCCTTCTCCTATAATTCACCCCTCCACTTT.

V is TRBV10-2 and J is TRBJ1-3; D is uncertain. The CDR3 consists of 15 residues. CDR1 is WSHSY, CDR2 SAAADI, per germline. Trimming shortened V by 4 bases and J by 4 bases, and 14 bases separated the two germline ends. CDR3 in amino acids: CASSVTSGSGNTIYF. As DNA, the CDR3 is TGCGCCAGCAGTGTAACAAGTGGTTCGGGAAACACCATATATTTT.